This is a list of T cell receptor beta chains from one sample in a study of breast tumors, draining lymph nodes, adjacent tissues. TCRdb re-called the multiplex PCR reads through MiXCR, storing one row per CDR3 protein. Seen here are tens of thousands of distinct CDR3 sequences, more than 20% observed once, and the top ten hold around 8.5%. Sequencing was done on a sample of breast tumor tissue. The receptor source for this set is a female donor with breast cancer. Some clones in this sample may be carry-over from other donors' samples. Each CDR3 is given with its conserved first and last residue. D genes are given only for firm matches. Rows give clone size only sometimes, using once, few, many, or a class for an expanded clone.

cdr3_aa cdr3_nt j_call v_call d_call clone_size
CASSEQRGRRSSYEQYF TGTGCCAGCAGTGAACAAAGGGGCCGGAGGAGCTCCTACGAGCAGTACTTC TRBJ2-7 TRBV2 - many
CASSYSGRGGMDEQFF TGTGCCAGCAGTTACTCGGGGCGGGGGGGCATGGATGAGCAGTTCTTC TRBJ2-1 TRBV6-5 TRBD2 many
CSASPTGGAQYNEQFF TGCAGTGCTAGCCCAACCGGGGGGGCGCAATACAATGAGCAGTTCTTC TRBJ2-1 TRBV20-1 TRBD2 -
CAWSGTGNQPQHF TGTGCCTGGAGTGGGACAGGGAACCAGCCCCAGCATTTT TRBJ1-5 TRBV30 TRBD1 -
CASTVIEGAHEQYF TGTGCCAGCACTGTGATAGAGGGGGCCCACGAGCAGTACTTC TRBJ2-7 TRBV6-6 TRBD1 once
CAIHRQTANYGYTF TGTGCCATTCACCGGCAAACGGCGAACTATGGCTACACCTTC TRBJ1-2 TRBV28 - many
CASSEGRGSDTQYF TGTGCCAGCAGTGAGGGCCGAGGGTCAGATACGCAGTATTTT TRBJ2-3 TRBV6-1 - -
CASNQGYEQYF TGTGCCAGCAACCAGGGATACGAGCAGTACTTC TRBJ2-7 TRBV28 - -
CASSQTGNTEAFF TGTGCCAGCAGCCAGACAGGTAACACTGAAGCTTTCTTT TRBJ1-1 TRBV6-6 - -
CSVSPEVYGYTF TGCAGCGTGTCGCCGGAGGTTTATGGCTACACCTTC TRBJ1-2 TRBV29-1 - many
CASTPGRGNYEQYF TGTGCCAGCACCCCGGGACGCGGAAACTACGAGCAGTACTTC TRBJ2-7 TRBV3-1 - many
CSASKDYEQYF TGCAGTGCATCCAAGGACTACGAGCAGTACTTC TRBJ2-7 TRBV20-1 - -
CASSSGTSIRNIQYF TGTGCCAGCAGCTCCGGGACGTCAATTAGAAACATTCAGTACTTC TRBJ2-4 TRBV14 - many
CASSPTGTPTGNTIYF TGTGCCAGCAGTCCCACCGGGACACCAACTGGAAACACCATATATTTT TRBJ1-3 TRBV28 - -
CASSLEFDEQFF TGTGCCAGCAGCTTGGAGTTTGATGAGCAGTTCTTC TRBJ2-1 TRBV5-8 - many
CASSLRPSQGRVGYTF TGTGCCAGCAGCTTACGGCCTTCGCAGGGGCGGGTCGGCTACACCTTC TRBJ1-2 TRBV7-2 - -
CASSVGADSNQPQHF TGTGCCAGCAGCGTAGGGGCCGATAGCAATCAGCCCCAGCATTTT TRBJ1-5 TRBV9 - many
CASSVGQHSGNTIYF TGTGCCAGCAGCGTAGGCCAGCACTCTGGAAACACCATATATTTT TRBJ1-3 TRBV9 - many
CASRSRGPDTQYF TGTGCCAGCAGATCCAGGGGGCCAGATACGCAGTATTTT TRBJ2-3 TRBV6-2/TRBV6-3 TRBD1 many
CASSTDASSYNEQFF TGTGCCAGCAGCACAGACGCGAGCTCCTACAATGAGCAGTTCTTC TRBJ2-1 TRBV25-1 - many
CATSRDPSYEQYF TGTGCCACCAGCAGGGACCCTAGCTACGAGCAGTACTTC TRBJ2-7 TRBV15 - medium-sized
CASSLYSDQPQHF TGTGCCAGCAGCTTATATTCGGATCAGCCCCAGCATTTT TRBJ1-5 TRBV11-2 - many
CASSLEVWGPSGDQPQHF TGTGCCAGCAGCTTAGAAGTATGGGGACCCTCGGGAGATCAGCCCCAGCATTTT TRBJ1-5 TRBV7-8 - medium-sized
CASSQVSYSNQPQHF TGCGCCAGCAGCCAAGTTTCGTATAGCAATCAGCCCCAGCATTTT TRBJ1-5 TRBV4-1 - many
CASRDYGAGELFF TGTGCCAGCAGGGACTACGGGGCCGGGGAGCTGTTTTTT TRBJ2-2 TRBV2 - many
CASSVAGGGDTQYF TGTGCCAGCAGCGTAGCTGGGGGAGGAGATACGCAGTATTTT TRBJ2-3 TRBV9 - -
CASSLVKSTYEQYF TGTGCCAGCAGTCTGGTTAAAAGCACCTACGAGCAGTACTTC TRBJ2-7 TRBV27 - many
CSARLRGSTDTQYF TGCAGTGCTAGATTGCGGGGAAGCACAGATACGCAGTATTTT TRBJ2-3 TRBV20-1 - many
CASSLTPNNEQFF TGCGCCAGCAGCTTGACGCCAAACAATGAGCAGTTCTTC TRBJ2-1 TRBV5-1 - many
CATSRPSGWGEKLFF TGTGCCACCAGCAGACCCTCGGGGTGGGGTGAAAAACTGTTTTTT TRBJ1-4 TRBV15 - many
CASSLIGRGPHQPQHF TGTGCCAGCAGTTTAATAGGTAGAGGCCCACATCAGCCCCAGCATTTT TRBJ1-5 TRBV27 - -
CASSSEQGQPQHF TGTGCCAGCAGTTCCGAACAGGGGCAGCCCCAGCATTTT TRBJ1-5 TRBV6-1 TRBD1 many
CASSLVFSSTDTQYF TGTGCCAGCAGCTTAGTTTTCAGTAGCACAGATACGCAGTATTTT TRBJ2-3 TRBV7-9 - few
CASSPARPGQGVYNSPLHF TGTGCCAGCAGCCCCGCTCGTCCGGGGCAGGGTGTCTATAATTCACCCCTCCACTTT TRBJ1-6 TRBV7-9 - many
CASGAGQDSPLHF TGTGCCAGCGGGGCGGGACAGGATTCACCCCTCCACTTT TRBJ1-6 TRBV7-9 TRBD1 many
CASGPPGNTIYF TGTGCCAGCGGGCCTCCTGGAAACACCATATATTTT TRBJ1-3 TRBV6-1 - many
CASFGARGGGLGGYTF TGTGCCAGCTTCGGGGCCCGGGGGGGGGGACTAGGTGGCTACACCTTC TRBJ1-2 TRBV28 - -
CASTPGGSNTDTQYF TGTGCCAGCACCCCCGGGGGGAGTAACACAGATACGCAGTATTTT TRBJ2-3 TRBV6-2/TRBV6-3 TRBD2 many
CASSTGAVIEQYF TGTGCCAGCAGTACAGGGGCGGTTATCGAGCAGTACTTC TRBJ2-7 TRBV27 TRBD1 many
CSVEARTAYGYTF TGCAGCGTTGAAGCCCGGACAGCCTATGGCTACACCTTC TRBJ1-2 TRBV29-1 - many
CATSGRLAGEQETQYF TGTGCCACCAGTGGGCGACTAGCGGGAGAGCAAGAGACCCAGTACTTC TRBJ2-5 TRBV24-1 TRBD2 -
CASSQKRTSGGPTTSDTQYF TGTGCCAGCAGCCAAAAACGGACTAGCGGGGGGCCTACAACCTCAGATACGCAGTATTTT TRBJ2-3 TRBV27 TRBD2 many
CASSPGRKGGYTF TGTGCCAGCTCACCAGGGAGGAAGGGTGGCTACACCTTC TRBJ1-2 TRBV18 - many
CASSLVGGAGQQPQHF TGTGCCAGCAGCTTAGTCGGGGGCGCGGGCCAACAGCCCCAGCATTTT TRBJ1-5 TRBV7-8 - many
CASSPLDRAIEKLFF TGTGCCAGTAGTCCCCTCGACAGGGCCATTGAAAAACTGTTTTTT TRBJ1-4 TRBV19 TRBD1 -
CASSVWDTHSGNTIYF TGTGCCAGCAGCGTGTGGGACACACACTCTGGAAACACCATATATTTT TRBJ1-3 TRBV9 - many
CASSVQETQYF TGCGCCAGCAGCGTCCAAGAGACCCAGTACTTC TRBJ2-5 TRBV5-1 - many
CASGSLGTDTQYF TGTGCCAGCGGTTCCTTGGGCACAGATACGCAGTATTTT TRBJ2-3 TRBV5-6 - -
CASSYSNLGATSYNSPLHF TGTGCCAGCAGTTACTCGAATCTGGGGGCCACGTCCTATAATTCACCCCTCCACTTT TRBJ1-6 TRBV6-5 - many